This T cell receptor beta chain was captured in a study of blood T cell repertoires in COVID-19. Across the study: Samples of COVID-19 (acute and convalescent) were obtained from the United States, Italy and Spain. T cells, B-cell-depleted T cells, or PBMCs provided the cDNA or gDNA that served as material.

The table came from immunoSEQ multiplex PCR; TCRdb's copy has only in-frame clones and leaves some out. This table holds roughly 170,000 clones, about 79% found once. Germline V gene data show CDR1 as LNHDA and CDR2 as SQIVND (reference sequence). V gave up 3 bases and J gave up 10 bases, with 10 bases separating them. The CDR3 runs 11 residues. The specimen sequenced was peripheral blood. The chain uses TRBV19 and TRBJ2-7, with unresolved D. The TCR originated in a woman in her 70s with acute or convalescent COVID-19. In DNA, the CDR3 is TGTGCCAGTAGTATCAAGACAAGACAGTACTTC. Its translation is CASSIKTRQYF.